This T cell receptor (beta chain) emerged from a study of CD8+ T cells in alopecia areata. Study conclusions and caveats: On tofacitinib, scalp clonality and expanded CD8+ clones among top 100 fell significantly. Given one nonresponder, whether baseline CD8+ expansion relates to response remains uncertain. Sequenced scalp T cells also include alphabeta T cells resident in normal skin.

RNA was isolated and reverse transcribed to cDNA, the sequencing template. Using immunoSEQ multiplex PCR, the repertoire was profiled, and TCRdb retains in-frame clones only, with some absent. The repertoire has a few hundred thousand clones, 66% of them found once; the top ten carry roughly 1.2%. Treatment meaning: oral pan-JAK inhibitor, 5-10 mg twice daily. Germline V CDR1 and CDR2: ENHRY, SYGVKD. This CDR3 region has 16 residues. After removal of 0 bases from V and 2 bases from J, the junction contained 3 bases not matched to a gene. This clone was recorded only once. Its antigen is not identified. Distinct nucleotide sequences in the sample also encode this CDR3.

The chain recombines TRBV10-3 with TRBJ1-2; 10 bases are shared with TRBD1. The material was CD4+ T cells sorted from blood, obtained between weeks 43 and 45, from a patient treated with tofacitinib. This clonotype originated in a human donor with alopecia areata. The CDR3 DNA follows: TGTGCCATCAGTGAGTCCCGGGGACAGGGGAACTATGGCTACACCTTC. Protein product: CAISESRGQGNYGYTF.